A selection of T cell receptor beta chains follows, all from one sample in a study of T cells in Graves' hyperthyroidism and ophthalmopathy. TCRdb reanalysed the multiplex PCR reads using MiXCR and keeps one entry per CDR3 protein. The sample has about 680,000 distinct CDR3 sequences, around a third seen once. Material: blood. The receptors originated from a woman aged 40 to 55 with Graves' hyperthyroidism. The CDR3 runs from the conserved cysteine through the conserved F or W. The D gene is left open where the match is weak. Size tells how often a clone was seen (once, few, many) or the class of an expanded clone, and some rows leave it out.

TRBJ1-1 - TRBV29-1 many CSVRTLLNTEAFF TGCAGCGTTAGGACCCTCCTGAACACTGAAGCTTTCTTT
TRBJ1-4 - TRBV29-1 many CSVGAPDEKLFF TGCAGCGTTGGGGCCCCGGACGAAAAACTGTTTTTT
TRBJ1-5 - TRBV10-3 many CAISEVREDQPQHF TGTGCCATCAGTGAGGTCCGGGAAGATCAGCCCCAGCATTTT
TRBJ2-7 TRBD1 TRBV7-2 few CASSAAPQGAEEQYF TGTGCCAGCAGCGCTGCCCCACAGGGGGCAGAAGAGCAGTACTTC
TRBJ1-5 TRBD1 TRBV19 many CAIGQGVNQPQHF TGTGCCATTGGACAGGGGGTAAATCAGCCCCAGCATTTT
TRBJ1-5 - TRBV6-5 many CASSPAGPWQPQHF TGTGCCAGCAGCCCAGCGGGGCCTTGGCAGCCCCAGCATTTT
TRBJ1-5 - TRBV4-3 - CASSQVKFRGRDQPQHF TGCGCCAGCAGCCAAGTGAAGTTCCGCGGTAGGGATCAGCCCCAGCATTTT
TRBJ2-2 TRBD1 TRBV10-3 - CAISEKVDRDGDFFF TGTGCCATCAGTGAGAAAGTGGACAGGGACGGGGATTTTTTTTTT
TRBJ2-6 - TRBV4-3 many CASSQVGAGANVLTF TGCGCCAGCAGCCAAGTCGGTGCCGGGGCCAACGTCCTGACTTTC
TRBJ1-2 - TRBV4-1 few CASSQVHASVYGYTF TGCGCCAGCAGCCAAGTTCACGCGTCAGTCTATGGCTACACCTTC
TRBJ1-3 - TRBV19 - CASSIGWSGNTIYF TGTGCCAGTAGTATCGGATGGTCTGGAAACACCATATATTTT
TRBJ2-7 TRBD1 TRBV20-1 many CSATLGDRSSYEQYF TGCAGTGCTACCCTGGGGGACAGGAGCTCCTACGAGCAGTACTTC
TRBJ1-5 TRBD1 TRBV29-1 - CSARTGSQPQHF TGCAGCGCCAGGACAGGGTCTCAGCCCCAGCATTTT
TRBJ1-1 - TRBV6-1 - CASIGGYTEAFF TGTGCCAGCATAGGGGGGTACACTGAAGCTTTCTTT
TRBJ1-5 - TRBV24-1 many CATSDVDSPPQHF TGTGCCACCAGTGATGTGGACAGTCCGCCCCAGCATTTT
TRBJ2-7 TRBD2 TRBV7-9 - CASSPRIPGLAYEQYF TGTGCCAGCAGCCCCCGGATTCCGGGACTAGCTTACGAGCAGTACTTC
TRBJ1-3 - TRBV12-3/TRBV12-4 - CASNAFRGNTIYF TGTGCCAGCAATGCCTTTCGGGGAAACACCATATATTTT
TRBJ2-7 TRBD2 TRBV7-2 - CASSPRTSGVYEQYF TGTGCCAGCAGCCCTCGGACTAGCGGGGTTTACGAGCAGTACTTC
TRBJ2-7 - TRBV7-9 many CASTRTAGEQYF TGTGCCAGCACCAGGACAGCGGGCGAGCAGTACTTC